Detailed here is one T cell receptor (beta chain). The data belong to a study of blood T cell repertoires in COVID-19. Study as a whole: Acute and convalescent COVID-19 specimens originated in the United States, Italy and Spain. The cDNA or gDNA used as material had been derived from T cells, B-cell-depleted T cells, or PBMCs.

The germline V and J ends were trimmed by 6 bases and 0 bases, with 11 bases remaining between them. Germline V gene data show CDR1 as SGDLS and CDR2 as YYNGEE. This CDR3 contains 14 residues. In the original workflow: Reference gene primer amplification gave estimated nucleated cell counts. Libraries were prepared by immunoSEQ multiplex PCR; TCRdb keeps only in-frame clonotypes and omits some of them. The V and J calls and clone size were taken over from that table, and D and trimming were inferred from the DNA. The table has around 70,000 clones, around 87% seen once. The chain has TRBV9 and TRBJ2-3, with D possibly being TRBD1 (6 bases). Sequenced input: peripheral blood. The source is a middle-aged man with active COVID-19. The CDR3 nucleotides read TGTGCCAGCACCAAGGGACAAAGCACAGATACGCAGTATTTT. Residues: CASTKGQSTDTQYF.